The next 5 T cell receptor beta chains were all read from a single sample in a study of blood T cell repertoires in COVID-19. Only in-frame clones appear in the TCRdb table, and some are missing; sequencing was by immunoSEQ multiplex PCR. The repertoire holds over 200,000 clones, with roughly 80% as singletons. Source material: peripheral blood. All receptors derive from a human donor in a cohort sampled during active COVID-19.

The chain links TRBV19 to TRBJ2-3, with TRBD2 matching over 11 bases. CDR1 LNHDA and CDR2 SQIVND come from the germline V gene (reference sequence). The CDR3 sequence is 17 residues long. V shed 2 bases and J 4 bases; nucleotides not matched to a gene: 8. The CDR3, as DNA: TGTGCCAGTAGTATACGTTCTAGCGGGAGGTTCGCAGATACGCAGTATTTT. Translated: CASSIRSSGRFADTQYF.

For this clone: At the DNA level, this CDR3 is encoded by other sequences in the same sample as well. Here the CDR3 DNA reads TGTGCCAGCAGCGTAGGATCGGGGAGCACAGATACGCAGTATTTT. It yields the protein CASSVGSGSTDTQYF. This sequence joins TRBV9 and TRBJ2-3; a weak D match, TRBD2 (5 bases). Germline CDR1 SGDLS, CDR2 YYNGEE. The CDR3 extends over 15 amino acids. V was shortened by 0 bases and J by 0 bases, with 8 bases between the two germline ends.

The rearrangement joins TRBV5-1 to TRBJ2-1; D not resolved. The V gene lost 4 bases and the J gene lost 1 base, with 9 bases spanning the gap. The CDR3 runs to 14 residues. In germline, CDR1 is SGHRS, CDR2 YFSETQ. The CDR3 DNA sequence: TGCGCCAGCAGCGTCTCAGATTCCTACAATGAGCAGTTCTTC. It codes for CASSVSDSYNEQFF.

A single count supports this clone. The V gene is TRBV24-1, the J gene TRBJ1-5; D is possibly TRBD1 (6 bases). CDR1 is KGHDR and CDR2 is SFDVKD in the germline V gene. The CDR3 extends over 13 amino acids. V was shortened by 9 bases and J by 1 base, with 9 bases between the two germline ends. CDR3 DNA sequence: TGTGCCACCGCTGACAGGAGCAATCAGCCCCAGCATTTT. Protein product: CATADRSNQPQHF.

The rearrangement joins TRBV6-6 to TRBJ1-3; possible D gene TRBD1, 6 bases. There are 14 residues in the CDR3. Germline lookup yields CDR1 MNHNY and CDR2 SVGAGI (reference sequence). The V end lost 6 bases, the J end lost 0 bases, and 9 bases lay between the germline ends. In nucleotides, the CDR3 is TGTGCCAGCAGGACAGGTTTCTCTGGAAACACCATATATTTT. Encoded protein: CASRTGFSGNTIYF.